This T cell receptor beta chain originates from a study of shared clonotypes between healthy human individuals. V lost 2 bases, J lost 3 bases, and 9 bases stayed unmatched. The CDR3 spans 16 residues. The germline gives CDR1 MNHNY, CDR2 SVGAGI (reference sequence). Repertoires were generated with immunoSEQ multiplex PCR, while TCRdb's copy carries only in-frame clones and drops some. This table has around 440,000 clones, roughly 80% appearing once. The gene calls are TRBV6-6 and TRBJ2-7, with 8 bases aligning to TRBD2. Sequencing was carried out using PBMCs. This clonotype was obtained from a woman aged 40 to 55 in good health. Some clones in this sample may be carry-over from other donors' samples. CDR3 residues: CASSYAQAGAFYEQYF. In DNA, the CDR3 is TGTGCCAGCAGTTACGCCCAAGCGGGAGCCTTCTACGAGCAGTACTTC.